This T cell receptor beta chain was obtained from a study of T cells in Graves' hyperthyroidism and ophthalmopathy. Amplified TCR beta CDR3 regions derived from RNA transcripts. HTBI primers were employed in a first-round RT-PCR of the TCR CDR3. One entry per CDR3 protein results from TCRdb running MiXCR on the multiplex PCR reads. This sample carries hundreds of thousands of distinct CDR3 sequences, around 20% of them seen once, and the ten largest clones take more than 30%. Uncontrolled infection, other autoimmune disease, pregnancy or lactation led to exclusion. The germline V and J ends were trimmed by 0 bases and 0 bases, with 9 bases remaining between them. The CDR3 extends over 16 amino acids. In germline, CDR1 is SGHDT, CDR2 YYEEEE.

The clonotype originates from a man younger than 45 with Graves' ophthalmopathy. Sequenced input: blood. The V gene is TRBV5-6, the J gene TRBJ2-2; weak D call: TRBD2 (5 bases). CDR3 sequence: CASSLDGLTNTGELFF. CDR3 sequence (DNA): TGTGCCAGCAGCTTGGACGGACTTACGAACACCGGGGAGCTGTTTTTT.